Each of the 25 T cell receptor beta chains below was sequenced from the same sample in a study of blood T cells in healthy people across ages. A second PCR, run for about 6 to 11 cycles, used a sample-barcoded 5' primer plus a J-beta primer mix. TCRdb recomputed calls from the 5' RACE reads with MiXCR, one row per CDR3 protein. The repertoire has about 1 million distinct CDR3 sequences, less than 50% of them found once; the top ten carry 18%. Input material: blood. These receptors were taken from an older woman in good health.

The rearrangement uses TRBV6-6 and TRBJ2-5; D is perhaps TRBD1 or TRBD2 (7 bases each). The V gene lost 6 bases and the J gene lost 11 bases, with 19 bases spanning the gap. CDR3 length equals 13 residues. The germline V gene has CDR1 MNHNY and CDR2 SVGAGI (reference sequence). Here the CDR3 reads CASSPGGVNEQYF. CDR3 nucleotide sequence: TGTGCCAGCAGCCCAGGGGGGGTCAATGAGCAGTACTTC.

This clonotype was seen a few times. The chain has TRBV10-3 and TRBJ2-1; TRBD2 matches at 9 bases. The CDR3 runs 19 residues. Trimming took 5 bases from V and 0 from J; bases not matched to a gene: 14. Germline V lookup: CDR1 ENHRY, CDR2 SYGVKD. CDR3 in amino acids: CAISLPSGTSTSSYNEQFF. The CDR3 DNA reads TGTGCCATCAGTCTGCCTTCCGGGACTAGCACGAGCTCCTACAATGAGCAGTTCTTC.

The chain links TRBV2 to TRBJ1-5, with 10 nucleotides matching TRBD1. J lost 6 bases, V lost 8 bases, and 4 bases had no gene match. The CDR3 totals 13 residues. From germline, CDR1 is SNHLY and CDR2 FYNNEI. The CDR3, as DNA: TGTGCCAGCGGAGGGACAGGGGTTCAGCCCCAGCATTTT. Translation gives CASGGTGVQPQHF.

In its sample, this clonotype was seen once. This chain uses TRBV18 with TRBJ2-7; D is uncertain. Matching the DNA end better, TRBJ2-5 makes the J call doubtful. Germline V gene sequence: CDR1 KGHSH, CDR2 LQKENI. The CDR3 spans 12 residues. CDR3 loop: CASSQQMETQYF. The CDR3 nucleotides are TGTGCCAGCTCCCAGCAGATGGAGACCCAGTACTTC.

The gene calls are TRBV7-9 and TRBJ2-1, with TRBD2 matching 7 bases. Losses at the gene ends were 6 bases for V and 8 bases for J; bases not matched to a gene: 13. Per the germline V gene, CDR1 is SEHNR and CDR2 is FQNEAQ (reference sequence). The CDR3 consists of 15 residues. In DNA, the CDR3 is TGTGCCAGCAGATCGCGGGAGACCCTTTGGGATGAGCAGTTCTTC. Protein sequence: CASRSRETLWDEQFF.

This clonotype came up once. The chain uses TRBV5-5 and TRBJ2-4; TRBD1 aligns across 12 bases. The J segment lost 3 bases and the V segment lost 4 bases, leaving 8 bases of the junction unmatched. This CDR3 comprises 17 residues. CDR1 and CDR2 from the germline V gene are SGHKS and YYEKEE (reference sequence). CDR3: CASSRWDRGLDKNIQYF. CDR3 bases: TGTGCCAGCAGCCGTTGGGACAGGGGGCTGGACAAAAACATTCAGTACTTC.

This clonotype has only a few counts. This chain links TRBV20-1 with TRBJ2-3; D not certain. In germline, CDR1 is DFQATT, CDR2 SNEGSKA (reference sequence). The CDR3 has 10 amino acids. The germline V and J ends were trimmed by 5 bases and 6 bases, with 6 bases remaining between them. The CDR3 region has the DNA TGCAGTGCTCATAGGGATACGCAGTATTTT. Its translation: CSAHRDTQYF.

This clonotype has a count of ten or more. V gene TRBV29-1 combines with J gene TRBJ2-1; tentative D call: TRBD2 (6 bases). There are 15 residues in the CDR3. Germline V lookup: CDR1 SQVTM, CDR2 ANQGSEA. Trimming stripped 4 bases from V and 3 bases from J, with 16 bases between. CDR3 sequence: CSVVITGLLYNEQFF. The DNA of the CDR3 is TGCAGCGTTGTGATTACCGGACTACTCTACAATGAGCAGTTCTTC.

This clonotype was counted only a few times. The chain couples TRBV27 to TRBJ2-5; TRBD1 agrees at 9 bases. The germline gives CDR1 MNHEY, CDR2 SMNVEV (reference sequence). Unmatched junction bases numbered 11, after V lost 0 bases and J lost 0 bases. The CDR3 runs to 19 residues. Written as DNA, the CDR3 is TGTGCCAGCAGTTTATCGGGGGCGACAGGGGGTCGGTACCAAGAGACCCAGTACTTC. This codes for CASSLSGATGGRYQETQYF.

V is TRBV5-6 and J is TRBJ2-5; D may match TRBD1 or TRBD2 (5 bases each). V was cut by 4 bases and J by 6 bases, with 16 bases left in between. This CDR3 spans 14 amino acids. Germline V gives CDR1 SGHDT, CDR2 YYEEEE. This CDR3 is CASSLGTGLKTQYF. In nucleotides, the CDR3 is TGTGCCAGCAGCCTCGGGACGGGGTTGAAGACCCAGTACTTC.

V and J are TRBV19 and TRBJ2-7; 8 nucleotides line up with TRBD1. The CDR3 is 15 amino acids. Germline V lookup: CDR1 LNHDA, CDR2 SQIVND (reference sequence). Trimming took 3 bases from V and 0 from J; bases not matched to a gene: 4. CDR3 DNA: TGTGCCAGTAGTATTGGGACAGGCAGCTCCTACGAGCAGTACTTC. Translating gives CASSIGTGSSYEQYF.

The V call is TRBV11-2, the J call TRBJ2-4, with 12 positions matching TRBD2. Unmatched junction bases numbered 15, after V lost 2 bases and J lost 13 bases. CDR1 SGHAT and CDR2 FQNNGV come from the germline V gene. The CDR3 runs to 17 residues. This CDR3 reads CASSLIFGGLAGNEQYF. Written as DNA, the CDR3 is TGTGCCAGCAGCTTAATTTTTGGAGGACTAGCGGGAAATGAGCAGTACTTC.

This clonotype was counted only a few times. J is TRBJ2-4 and V is TRBV5-1; possible D gene TRBD1, 5 bases. The DNA end is more similar to TRBJ2-7, so the J call may be wrong. Germline assignment: CDR1 SGHRS and CDR2 YFSETQ. This CDR3 spans 17 amino acids. CDR3 nucleotides: TGCGCCAGCACCAGGGTCCCTCAGGAGCTCTATCGGTCCGAGCAGTACTTC. Translated: CASTRVPQELYRSEQYF.

J is TRBJ2-7 and V is TRBV28; 7 bases are shared with TRBD1. The trim removed 3 bases at V and 2 bases at J, leaving 4 bases unmatched. Germline V gene lookup returns CDR1 MDHEN and CDR2 SYDVKM. The CDR3 consists of 14 residues. The CDR3 spells CASSFSDRTYEQYF. CDR3 bases: TGTGCCAGCAGTTTCTCGGACAGGACCTACGAGCAGTACTTC.

This clonotype showed up just a few times. The J gene is TRBJ1-2, the V gene TRBV27; TRBD1 aligns across 11 bases. The CDR3 is made up of 18 amino acids. With 3 bases clipped from V and 6 bases from J, the junction kept 15 bases outside the gene matches. The V gene's germline CDR1 is MNHEY and CDR2 SMNVEV (reference sequence). CDR3 sequence: CASSFEGTDRGRRNGYTF. In DNA form, the CDR3 reads TGTGCCAGCAGTTTCGAGGGGACGGACAGGGGGCGCAGGAATGGCTACACCTTC.

The rearrangement uses TRBV5-1 and TRBJ2-1; D is unclear. The CDR3 loop spans 15 amino acids. V was trimmed by 0 bases and J by 3 bases, leaving 10 bases between them. Germline CDR1 SGHRS, CDR2 YFSETQ. The CDR3 DNA is TGCGCCAGCAGCTTGGGAAGGGATGGCTACAATGAGCAGTTCTTC. It translates to CASSLGRDGYNEQFF.

The table lists this clonotype with a count of one. This chain uses TRBV7-6 with TRBJ2-7; D is uncertain. Germline lookup yields CDR1 SGHVS and CDR2 FNYEAQ. Deletions cut 4 bases from V and 3 bases from J, with 13 bases between. The CDR3 extends over 14 amino acids. CDR3 amino acids: CASSSRADGYEQYF. The CDR3 DNA is TGTGCCAGCAGCTCCCGGGCTGACGGCTACGAGCAGTACTTC.

J is TRBJ2-3 and V is TRBV20-1; D uncertain. The CDR3 totals 19 residues. CDR1 is DFQATT and CDR2 is SNEGSKA in the germline V gene (reference sequence). Trimming cost V 1 base and J 0 bases, with 23 bases left between them. The DNA of the CDR3 is TGCAGTGCTAGAGTCCACCCGCATCCCGAGGTCCCTAGCACAGATACGCAGTATTTT. Protein sequence: CSARVHPHPEVPSTDTQYF.

The chain couples TRBV4-1 to TRBJ2-7; no clear D. V was shortened by 1 base and J by 4 bases, with 8 bases between the two germline ends. This CDR3 comprises 13 residues. CDR1 MGHRA and CDR2 YSYEKL come from the germline V gene. CDR3 residues: CASSQARAYEQYF. The CDR3 DNA follows: TGCGCCAGCAGCCAAGCTCGAGCATACGAGCAGTACTTC.

The chain employs TRBV20-1 and TRBJ2-1; 9 bases map to TRBD2. The CDR3 has 15 amino acids. From germline, CDR1 is DFQATT and CDR2 SNEGSKA (reference sequence). J was trimmed by 7 bases and V by 0 bases; bases with no gene match: 7. In DNA form, the CDR3 reads TGCAGTGCTAGAGACTCGGGCGGGAGGGAGAATGAGCAGTTCTTC. Translated, it gives CSARDSGGRENEQFF.

The rearrangement joins TRBV3-1 to TRBJ1-6, with 7 bases that match TRBD1. This CDR3 is built from 14 residues. After removal of 3 bases from V and 7 bases from J, the junction contained 3 bases not matched to a gene. The germline V gene has CDR1 LGHDT and CDR2 YNNKEL (reference sequence). CDR3: CASSQGQKNSPLHF. In DNA form, the CDR3 reads TGTGCCAGCAGCCAGGGACAGAAAAATTCACCCCTCCACTTT. Full variable domain (outside the CDR3, taken from reference TRBV3-1 and TRBJ1-6): DTAVSQTPKYLVTQMGNDKSIKCEQNLGHDTMYWYKQDSKKFLKIMFSYNNKELIINETVPNRFSPKSPDKAHLNLHINSLELGDSAVYFCASSQGQKNSPLHFGNGTRLTVT.

This clonotype has a count of ten or more. The junction departs from the called germline gene at one end, perhaps through a read error. The J gene is TRBJ2-5, the V gene TRBV5-1; the D is unclear. The V gene's germline CDR1 is SGHRS and CDR2 YFSETQ. CDR3 size: 13 residues. The CDR3 loop reads CASSLGIKETQYF. The CDR3 nucleotides read TGTGCCAGCAGCTTAGGGATTAAAGAGACCCAGTACTTC.

The gene calls are TRBV29-1 and TRBJ1-1; tentatively, D is TRBD1 (6 bases). The CDR3 sequence is 15 residues long. The V end was cut by 7 bases, the J end by 1 base, with 19 bases between. Germline CDR1 and CDR2: SQVTM and ANQGSEA. CDR3 residues: CSGGGSGTANTEAFF. As DNA, the CDR3 is TGCAGCGGAGGGGGGAGTGGGACGGCGAACACTGAAGCTTTCTTT. The full variable domain, rest sourced from reference TRBV29-1 and TRBJ1-1, is SAVISQKPSRDICQRGTSLTIQCQVDSQVTMMFWYRQQPGQSLTLIATANQGSEATYESGFVIDKFPISRPNLTFSTLTVSNMSPEDSSIYLCSGGGSGTANTEAFFGQGTRLTVV.

The rearrangement joins TRBV7-3 to TRBJ2-1, with D tentatively TRBD1 or TRBD2 (6 bases each). Germline V gene data show CDR1 as SGHTA and CDR2 as FQGTGA. V was cut by 2 bases and J by 7 bases, with 15 bases left in between. This CDR3 contains 15 residues. CDR3 in amino acids: CASSLDHREVNEQFF. The CDR3 nucleotides read TGTGCCAGCAGCTTAGACCACAGGGAGGTAAATGAGCAGTTCTTC.

This clonotype was seen only a few times. This rearrangement joins TRBV18 to TRBJ1-5, with a tentative D call TRBD1 (6 bases). Trimming took 8 bases from V and 2 from J, leaving 13 bases between them. The germline CDR1 and CDR2 sequences are KGHSH and LQKENI. The CDR3 contains 14 residues. As DNA, the CDR3 is TGTGCCAGCAGCCCAGGGGTTGGCAATCAGCCCCAGCATTTT. Its protein product is CASSPGVGNQPQHF.